The clone carrying this T cell receptor (beta chain) has just a few counts. The V gene's germline CDR1 is SGHRS and CDR2 YFSETQ. The CDR3 contains 16 residues. The V end was cut by 3 bases, the J end by 0 bases, with 10 bases between. The data derive from a study of T cells in Graves' hyperthyroidism and ophthalmopathy. RNA transcripts provided the source from which TCR beta CDR3 regions were amplified. First-round RT-PCR with HTBI primers amplified the TCR CDR3 region. Each CDR3 protein is one row after TCRdb ran MiXCR on the multiplex PCR reads. The data hold 490,000 or so distinct CDR3 sequences, with approximately 20% observed a single time.

Sample: blood. This receptor was taken from a man in his forties with Graves' ophthalmopathy. This chain links TRBV5-1 with TRBJ2-6; D unclear. CDR3 coding DNA: TGCGCCAGCAGCTCCTACAGCCTCTCTGGGGCCAACGTCCTGACTTTC. Protein product: CASSSYSLSGANVLTF. Drawing the rest from reference TRBV5-1 and TRBJ2-6, the complete variable domain is KAGVTQTPRYLIKTRGQQVTLSCSPISGHRSVSWYQQTPGQGLQFLFEYFSETQRNKGNFPGRFSGRQFSNSRSEMNVSTLELGDSALYLCASSSYSLSGANVLTFGAGSRLTVL.